This TCR beta chain appears in the sequencing data of a study of blood T cells in healthy people across ages (dated by TCRdb to 2015 to 2017). The study in broad terms: Template switching captured roughly one uniquely barcoded TCR beta cDNA molecule per two T cells in model experiments. To avoid experimental bias, donors of different ages were distributed randomly across sequencing lanes. The donors were divided into four age groups: young (average around 17 years), middle-aged (approximately 41), aged (about 61) and long-lived (around 80). For two donors (one aged 18 to 30 and one aged 80 or older), the study analyzed two additional independent replicas of 1 million unique cDNA reads from the same blood draw. Using deep sequencing normalized with unique cDNA molecular identifiers, the study measured how TCR beta repertoire diversity changes with age. Beyond this particular receptor, the publication reports: As age increased, observed TCR beta diversity per million T cells dropped in a roughly linear way, and a significant reduction was already evident by age about 40. Estimates of total diversity based on one million sequenced T cells were regarded as lower bounds and as underestimates. Observed TCR beta diversity correlated strongly with the percentage of naive T cells measured by flow cytometry. Because the CMV infection status of the donors was unknown, age-related changes in expanded clonotypes may potentially have been confounded. Bulk unsorted PBMC profiling prevented conclusive comparison of naive and antigen-experienced compartments. The long-lived group showed more naive CD4+ T cells, fewer expanded clones and increased TCR diversity than the aged group, suggesting age selection.

Libraries were prepared through 5' RACE. These reads were obtained on an Illumina HiSeq 2500. A second PCR of roughly 6 to 12 cycles was performed with a sample-barcoded 5' primer and a J-beta primer mix. A unique molecular identifier was introduced onto each TCR beta cDNA molecule by a template-switch 5' adaptor carrying 12 random nucleotides. At least 3 million CDR3-containing paired-end reads were obtained from each sample. All of the RNA was converted into first-strand cDNA using the Mint cDNA synthesis kit, with a TRBC-specific oligonucleotide serving as the primer. After uracil-DNA glycosylase treatment, a first 18-cycle PCR used universal primers M1SS and BC2_uni_R on all cDNA. The paper's processing steps were these. Each sample was normalized by randomly selecting 1 million high-quality reads, each carrying a distinct molecular identifier. Instead of being binned into consensus sequences, reads with shared molecular identifiers were discarded. MiTCR, set to a Q25 quality threshold and the strictest error-elimination algorithm, was used for CDR3 identification, clonotype clustering and error correction. Lower-bound total TCR beta diversity was estimated with a nonparametric unseen species model using Euler transformation. Using fastp at Q25 and MiXCR, TCRdb reprocessed the public reads and kept productive beta chains. Each entry is one CDR3 protein sequence, shown with its most common DNA and genes. The authors' filters were not applied to this entry. The sample includes 2 million or so distinct CDR3 sequences, with around half observed a single time. 2.1% of the sample goes to the ten largest clones.

This clonotype was found a few times. Its antigen remains unidentified. There are no base qualities to consult, and no much larger clone falls within one base. Systemically healthy Caucasian individuals from Russia, some 38 in total and aged about 6 to 90 years, were included as donors. Each donor gave ten milliliters of peripheral blood, collected into EDTA-treated Vacutainer tubes. Ficoll-Paque density-gradient centrifugation was used to isolate PBMCs, with at least 7 million obtained per sample. Total RNA was extracted from PBMCs with Trizol reagent, with at least 5 micrograms obtained per sample. Naive CD45RAhigh/CD27high T cell percentages were measured by flow cytometry on a PBMC aliquot from every donor. From its cysteine to its phenylalanine, the CDR3 spans 13 amino acids. The kept DNA is CDR3 alone, 39 bases in frame from the first base. V is clipped by 6 bases and J by 1 base, and the sequence between their germline boundaries is 13 bases long. From the germline V gene (reference sequence), CDR1 is DFQATT and CDR2 is SNEGSKA.

This sequence uses TRBV20-1 and TRBJ2-7; the D gene is unclear. The receptor was isolated from a woman aged 40 to 49 in good health. The sample taken for sequencing was blood. The CDR3 protein sequence reads: CSAPARFSYEQYF. The DNA sequence follows: TGCAGTGCCCCAGCCCGCTTTTCCTACGAGCAGTACTTC.